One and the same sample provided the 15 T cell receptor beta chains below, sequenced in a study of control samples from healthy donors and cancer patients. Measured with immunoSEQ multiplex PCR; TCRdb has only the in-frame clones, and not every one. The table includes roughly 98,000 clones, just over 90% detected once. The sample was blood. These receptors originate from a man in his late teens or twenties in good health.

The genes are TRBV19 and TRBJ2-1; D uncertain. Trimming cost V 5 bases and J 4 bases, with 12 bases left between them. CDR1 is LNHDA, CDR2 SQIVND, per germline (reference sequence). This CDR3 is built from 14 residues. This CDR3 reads CASSETWGYNEQFF. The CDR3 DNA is TGTGCCAGTAGTGAGACCTGGGGATACAATGAGCAGTTCTTC.

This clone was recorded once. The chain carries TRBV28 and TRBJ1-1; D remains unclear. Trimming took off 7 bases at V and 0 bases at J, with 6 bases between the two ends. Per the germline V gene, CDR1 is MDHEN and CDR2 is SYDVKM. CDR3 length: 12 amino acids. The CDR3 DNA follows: TGTGCCAGCATGAGCTTGAACACTGAAGCTTTCTTT. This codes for CASMSLNTEAFF.

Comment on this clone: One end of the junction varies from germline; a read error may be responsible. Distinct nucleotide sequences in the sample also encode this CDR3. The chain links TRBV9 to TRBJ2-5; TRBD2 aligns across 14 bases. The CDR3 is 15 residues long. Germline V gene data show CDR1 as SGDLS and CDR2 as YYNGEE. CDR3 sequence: CASSLQTSGRETQYF. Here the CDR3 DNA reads TGTGCCAGCAGCTTACAGACTAGCGGGAGGGAGACCCAATACTTC. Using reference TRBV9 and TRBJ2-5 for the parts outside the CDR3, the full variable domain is DSGVTQTPKHLITATGQRVTLRCSPRSGDLSVYWYQQSLDQGLQFLIQYYNGEERAKGNILERFSAQQFPDLHSELNLSSLELGDSALYFCASSLQTSGRETQYFGPGTRLLVL.

The CDR3 DNA reads TGTGCCAGCAGTTACCCGACAAGAGGGGGGACTGAAGCTTTCTTT. Translation: CASSYPTRGGTEAFF. This chain joins TRBV6-2 or TRBV6-3 and TRBJ1-1, with a tentative D call TRBD1 (6 bases). There are 15 residues in the CDR3. Trimming left V 2 bases short and J 5 bases short, with 15 bases between. Per germline, CDR1 MNHEY and CDR2 SVGEGT.

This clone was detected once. The DNA for the CDR3 is TGCAGCGCGACAACAGGGGAACGCGAGCAGTACTTC. This encodes CSATTGEREQYF. The chain couples TRBV29-1 to TRBJ2-7, with TRBD1 identical over 7 bases. The CDR3 covers 12 residues. Unmatched junction bases numbered 9, after V lost 7 bases and J lost 6 bases. The germline CDR1 and CDR2 sequences are SQVTM and ANQGSEA.

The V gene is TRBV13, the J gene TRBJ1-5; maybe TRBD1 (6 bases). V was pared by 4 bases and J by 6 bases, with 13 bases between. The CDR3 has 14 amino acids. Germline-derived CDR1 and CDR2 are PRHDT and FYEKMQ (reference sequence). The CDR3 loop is CASSSAGEGQPQHF. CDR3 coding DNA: TGTGCCAGCAGCTCAGCAGGGGAGGGTCAGCCCCAGCATTTT.

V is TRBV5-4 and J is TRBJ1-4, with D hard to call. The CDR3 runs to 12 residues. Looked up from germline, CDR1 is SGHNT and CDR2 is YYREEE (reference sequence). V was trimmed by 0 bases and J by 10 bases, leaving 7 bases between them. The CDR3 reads CASSLDGVKLFF. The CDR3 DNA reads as TGTGCCAGCAGCTTGGATGGGGTAAAACTGTTTTTT.

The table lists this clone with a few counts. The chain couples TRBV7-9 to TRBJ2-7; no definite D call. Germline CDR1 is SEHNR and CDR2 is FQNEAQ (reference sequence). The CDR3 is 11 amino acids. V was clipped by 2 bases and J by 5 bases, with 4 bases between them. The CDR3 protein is CASSLSNEQYF. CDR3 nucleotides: TGTGCCAGCAGCTTAAGTAACGAGCAGTACTTC.

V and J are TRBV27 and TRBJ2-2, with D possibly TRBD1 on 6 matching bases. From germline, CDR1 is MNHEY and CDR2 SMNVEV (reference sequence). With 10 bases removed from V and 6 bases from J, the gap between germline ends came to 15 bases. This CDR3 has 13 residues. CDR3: CATTFRGPGELFF. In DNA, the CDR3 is TGTGCCACTACGTTCAGGGGTCCCGGGGAGCTGTTTTTT.

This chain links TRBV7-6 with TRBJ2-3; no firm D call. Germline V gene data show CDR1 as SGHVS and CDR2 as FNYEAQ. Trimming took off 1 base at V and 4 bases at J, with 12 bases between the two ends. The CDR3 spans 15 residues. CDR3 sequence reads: CASSLVGTSADTQYF. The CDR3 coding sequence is TGTGCCAGCAGCTTAGTAGGTACTTCAGCAGATACGCAGTATTTT.

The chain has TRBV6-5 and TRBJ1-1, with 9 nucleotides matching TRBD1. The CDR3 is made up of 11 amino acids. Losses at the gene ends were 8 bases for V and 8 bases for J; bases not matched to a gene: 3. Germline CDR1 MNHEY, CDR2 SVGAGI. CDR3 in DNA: TGTGCCAGCGGACAGGGGTTAGAAGCTTTCTTT. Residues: CASGQGLEAFF.

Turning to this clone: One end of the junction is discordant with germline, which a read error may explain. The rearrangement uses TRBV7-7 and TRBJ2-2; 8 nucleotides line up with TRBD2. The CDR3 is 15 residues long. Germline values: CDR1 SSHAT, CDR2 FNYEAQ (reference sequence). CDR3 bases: TGTGCTAGCAGCTTAGCGGCGGGGGGATCCGGGGAGCTGTTTTTT. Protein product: CASSLAAGGSGELFF.

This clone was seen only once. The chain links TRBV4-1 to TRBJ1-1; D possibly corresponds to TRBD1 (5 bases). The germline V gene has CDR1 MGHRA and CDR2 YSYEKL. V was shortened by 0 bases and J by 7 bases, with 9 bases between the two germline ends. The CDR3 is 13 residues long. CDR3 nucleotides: TGCGCCAGCAGCCAAGATGGGGGAATTGAAGCTTTCTTT. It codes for CASSQDGGIEAFF.

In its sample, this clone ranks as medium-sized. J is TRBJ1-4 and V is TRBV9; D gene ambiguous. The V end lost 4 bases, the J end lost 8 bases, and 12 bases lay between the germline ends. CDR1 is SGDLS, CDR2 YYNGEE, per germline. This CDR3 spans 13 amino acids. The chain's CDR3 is CASSSAVGEKLFF. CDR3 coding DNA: TGTGCCAGCAGCTCCGCGGTGGGGGAAAAACTGTTTTTT.

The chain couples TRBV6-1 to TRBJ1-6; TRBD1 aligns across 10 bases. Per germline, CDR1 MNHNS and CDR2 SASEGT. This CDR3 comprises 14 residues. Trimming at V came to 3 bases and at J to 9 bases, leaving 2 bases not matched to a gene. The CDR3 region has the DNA TGTGCCAGCAGTGAGGGGACAGGGGTTTCACCCCTCCACTTT. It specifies CASSEGTGVSPLHF.